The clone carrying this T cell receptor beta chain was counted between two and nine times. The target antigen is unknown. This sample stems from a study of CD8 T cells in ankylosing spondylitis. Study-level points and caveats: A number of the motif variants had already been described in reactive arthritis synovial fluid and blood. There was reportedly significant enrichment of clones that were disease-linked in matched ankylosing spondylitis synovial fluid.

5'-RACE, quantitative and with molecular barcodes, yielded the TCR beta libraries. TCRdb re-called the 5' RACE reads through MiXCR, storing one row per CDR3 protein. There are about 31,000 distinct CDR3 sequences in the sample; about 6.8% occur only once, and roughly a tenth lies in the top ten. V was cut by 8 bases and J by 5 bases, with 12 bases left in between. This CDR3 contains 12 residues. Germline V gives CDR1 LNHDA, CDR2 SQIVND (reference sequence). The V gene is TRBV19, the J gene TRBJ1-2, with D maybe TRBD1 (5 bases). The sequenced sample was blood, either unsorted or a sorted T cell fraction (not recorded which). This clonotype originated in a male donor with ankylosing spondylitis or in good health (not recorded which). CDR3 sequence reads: CASSKGAYGYTF. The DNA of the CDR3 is TGTGCCAGTTCCAAAGGGGCTTATGGCTACACCTTC.